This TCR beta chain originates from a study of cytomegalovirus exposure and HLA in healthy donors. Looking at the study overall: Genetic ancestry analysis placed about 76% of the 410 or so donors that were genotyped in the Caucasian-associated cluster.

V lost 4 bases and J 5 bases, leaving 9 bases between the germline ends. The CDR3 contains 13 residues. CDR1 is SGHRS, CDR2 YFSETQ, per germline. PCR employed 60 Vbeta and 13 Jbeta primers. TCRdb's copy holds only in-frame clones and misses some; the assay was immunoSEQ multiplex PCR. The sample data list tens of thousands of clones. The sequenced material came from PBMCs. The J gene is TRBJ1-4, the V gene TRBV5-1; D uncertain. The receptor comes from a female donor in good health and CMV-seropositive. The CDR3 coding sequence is TGCGCCAGCAGCGATCAGTCGAATGAAAAACTGTTTTTT. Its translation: CASSDQSNEKLFF.